This record concerns one TCR beta chain sequence. The antigen remains undetermined. The data are from a study of T cell repertoires in cytomegalovirus infection. V was pared by 2 bases and J by 8 bases, with 11 bases of the junction left unmatched. This CDR3 has 16 amino acids. Germline V gives CDR1 SGHNT, CDR2 YYREEE (reference sequence). Via MiXCR, TCRdb re-called the reads, giving one row per CDR3 protein. The data hold under 120,000 distinct CDR3 sequences, with approximately 45% observed a single time. Sample: CD8+ T cells from cultured PBMCs, taken from culture after CMV antigen stimulation. The receptor comes from a human donor in good health (CMV status not recorded). Some clones in this sample may be carry-over from other donors' samples. The chain joins TRBV5-4 to TRBJ2-1; 9 bases map to TRBD2. The CDR3 protein is CASSFLGGGALDEQFF. The CDR3 DNA follows: TGTGCCAGCAGCTTTCTTGGCGGGGGGGCTCTGGATGAGCAGTTCTTC. The full variable domain, its missing parts supplied by reference TRBV5-4 and TRBJ2-1, is ETGVTQSPTHLIKTRGQQVTLRCSSQSGHNTVSWYQQALGQGPQFIFQYYREEENGRGNFPPRFSGLQFPNYSSELNVNALELDDSALYLCASSFLGGGALDEQFFGPGTRLTVL.